The 24 T cell receptor beta chains in this list originate from one sample, sequenced in a study of T cell responses to AZD1222 COVID-19 vaccine. Sequencing used immunoSEQ multiplex PCR; TCRdb keeps in-frame clones, though not all of them. The sample holds some 140,000 clones; about 90% are singletons and the top ten take more than 5.5%. The sequenced sample was peripheral blood, obtained on day 0 of AZD1222 vaccination. The receptors were sampled from an adult in good health.

This chain connects TRBV5-8 to TRBJ1-2; possibly TRBD1 for D (5 bases). The V gene lost 2 bases and the J gene lost 3 bases, with 14 bases spanning the gap. CDR1 is SGHTS and CDR2 is YDEGEE in the germline V gene. The CDR3 contains 15 residues. CDR3 residues: CASSFDGGVDYGYTF. Here the CDR3 DNA reads TGTGCCAGCAGCTTTGACGGGGGAGTTGACTATGGCTACACCTTC.

This sequence joins TRBV2 and TRBJ1-2, with a tentative D call TRBD1 (5 bases). CDR1 is SNHLY, CDR2 FYNNEI, per germline. V gave up 6 bases and J gave up 4 bases, with 12 bases separating them. This CDR3 spans 13 amino acids. CDR3 loop: CASSHRQFYGYTF. The CDR3 DNA is TGTGCCAGCAGCCACAGACAGTTCTATGGCTACACCTTC.

This chain uses TRBV7-9 with TRBJ2-7; the match to TRBD2 covers 14 bases. Trimming cost V 4 bases and J 6 bases; bases outside gene matches: 11. Per the germline V gene, CDR1 is SEHNR and CDR2 is FQNEAQ (reference sequence). There are 17 residues in the CDR3. The DNA of the CDR3 is TGTGCCAGCAGCTCAAGCTTGACTAGCGGGAGGGCCAGCGAGCAGTACTTC. It encodes CASSSSLTSGRASEQYF.

The chain carries TRBV27 and TRBJ1-2; tentatively, D is TRBD1 (5 bases). Germline V gene data show CDR1 as MNHEY and CDR2 as SMNVEV (reference sequence). This CDR3 spans 14 amino acids. Trimming took off 2 bases at V and 5 bases at J, with 12 bases between the two ends. DNA for the CDR3: TGTGCCAGCAGTTTAAAGGGGAACGAATATGGCTACACCTTC. Its translation is CASSLKGNEYGYTF.

This chain uses TRBV28 with TRBJ1-1; possible D gene TRBD1, 5 bases. Trimming removed 6 bases at V and 3 bases at J, with 11 bases between. Germline CDR1 and CDR2: MDHEN and SYDVKM. The length of the CDR3 is 13 residues. In DNA, the CDR3 is TGTGCCAGCAGCCCAATGGGACACACTGAAGCTTTCTTT. Its protein product is CASSPMGHTEAFF.

V and J are TRBV7-9 and TRBJ2-3, with D unclear. Germline CDR1 SEHNR, CDR2 FQNEAQ (reference sequence). Trimming took off 5 bases at V and 2 bases at J, with 17 bases between the two ends. CDR3 length equals 16 residues. The CDR3 nucleotides read TGTGCCAGCAGCCGTCCCCGAGATAGCCTCACAGATACGCAGTATTTT. Translation: CASSRPRDSLTDTQYF.

The chain is built from TRBV20-1 and TRBJ2-1; D call uncertain. The V end lost 3 bases, the J end lost 3 bases, and 0 bases lay between the germline ends. CDR1 is DFQATT, CDR2 SNEGSKA, per germline (reference sequence). This CDR3 region has 10 residues. The CDR3 nucleotides read TGCAGTGCTAGCTACAATGAGCAGTTCTTC. Its translation is CSASYNEQFF.

This sequence joins TRBV30 and TRBJ1-1, with D tentatively TRBD1 (6 bases). Deletions cut 4 bases from V and 7 bases from J, with 13 bases between. Germline values: CDR1 GTSNPN, CDR2 SVGIG (reference sequence). CDR3 length: 12 amino acids. CDR3 in DNA: TGTGCCTGGAATTGGGAGGGGGTTGAAGCTTTCTTT. Amino acids: CAWNWEGVEAFF.

The chain has TRBV15 and TRBJ1-1; TRBD1 aligns across 8 bases. The CDR3 consists of 16 residues. From germline, CDR1 is LNHNV and CDR2 YYDKDF (reference sequence). The junction had 6 bases not matched to a gene; V was cut back by 2 bases and J by 1 base. The CDR3: CATSRSTGTGNTEAFF. The CDR3 nucleotides are TGTGCCACCAGCAGATCCACCGGGACAGGGAACACTGAAGCTTTCTTT. Full variable domain (rest looked up from reference TRBV15 and TRBJ1-1): DAMVIQNPRYQVTQFGKPVTLSCSQTLNHNVMYWYQQKSSQAPKLLFHYYDKDFNNEADTPDNFQSRRPNTSFCFLDIRSPGLGDTAMYLCATSRSTGTGNTEAFFGQGTRLTVV.

The chain joins TRBV14 to TRBJ2-7, with D possibly matching TRBD2 (7 bases). The CDR3 contains 13 residues. V shed 4 bases and J shed 6 bases, with 13 bases lying between them. In germline, CDR1 is SGHDN, CDR2 FVKESK. The CDR3 loop reads CASSLKRGGEQYF. In DNA form, the CDR3 reads TGTGCCAGCAGCCTAAAGAGGGGGGGCGAGCAGTACTTC.

The chain joins TRBV18 to TRBJ1-2, with D tentatively TRBD1 (5 bases). Germline V lookup: CDR1 KGHSH, CDR2 LQKENI. The germline V and J ends were trimmed by 3 bases and 0 bases, with 11 bases remaining between them. This CDR3 has 15 residues. The CDR3 sequence is CASSPTALANYGYTF. Written as DNA, the CDR3 is TGTGCCAGCTCACCGACAGCTCTCGCTAACTATGGCTACACCTTC.

This rearrangement joins TRBV6-5 to TRBJ2-7, with 8 positions matching TRBD1. In germline, CDR1 is MNHEY, CDR2 SVGAGI. There are 14 residues in the CDR3. V lost 6 bases to trimming and J lost 1 base; unmatched junction nucleotides: 5. CDR3 loop: CASRNTGGSYEQYF. In DNA form, the CDR3 reads TGTGCCAGCAGAAATACAGGGGGTTCCTACGAGCAGTACTTC.

The rearrangement joins TRBV28 to TRBJ2-2; 8 nucleotides match TRBD2. The CDR3 covers 17 residues. Germline CDR1 reads MDHEN; CDR2 reads SYDVKM. After removal of 0 bases from V and 6 bases from J, the junction contained 9 bases not matched to a gene. The CDR3, as DNA: TGTGCCAGCAGTTTATGGAGGGCCCCCGGGAGGGCCGGGGAGCTGTTTTTT. Its translation is CASSLWRAPGRAGELFF.

J is TRBJ2-1 and V is TRBV7-8; D is uncertain. Trimming pared 5 bases from V and 4 bases from J, leaving 6 bases between. This CDR3 is built from 12 residues. Germline loops: CDR1 SGHVS, CDR2 FQNEAQ. The CDR3 here is CASSLRYNEQFF. Here the CDR3 DNA reads TGTGCCAGCAGCCTCCGGTACAATGAGCAGTTCTTC.

This clone showed up just once. The rearrangement links TRBV9 to TRBJ2-2; a weak D match, TRBD2 (6 bases). Germline CDR1 SGDLS, CDR2 YYNGEE. V shed 2 bases and J shed 0 bases, with 17 bases lying between them. This CDR3 is 18 amino acids long. The CDR3: CASSVGGRAGSNTGELFF. The CDR3 DNA is TGTGCCAGCAGCGTTGGAGGAAGAGCGGGTTCGAACACCGGGGAGCTGTTTTTT. Based on the CDR3 plus reference TRBV9 and TRBJ2-2, the full variable domain is DSGVTQTPKHLITATGQRVTLRCSPRSGDLSVYWYQQSLDQGLQFLIQYYNGEERAKGNILERFSAQQFPDLHSELNLSSLELGDSALYFCASSVGGRAGSNTGELFFGEGSRLTVL.

This chain joins TRBV19 and TRBJ2-7; possibly TRBD1 or TRBD2 for D (6 bases each). The germline V gene has CDR1 LNHDA and CDR2 SQIVND (reference sequence). V lost 5 bases and J 6 bases, leaving 14 bases between the germline ends. CDR3 length equals 13 residues. The chain's CDR3 is CASSPGGPLEQYF. The CDR3 DNA sequence: TGTGCCAGTAGTCCCGGGGGCCCCCTCGAGCAGTACTTC.

The rearrangement uses TRBV30 and TRBJ1-5, with 7 nucleotides matching TRBD1. CDR3 size: 14 residues. Trimming removed 2 bases from V and 6 bases from J; junction bases left unmatched: 7. Germline-derived CDR1 and CDR2 are GTSNPN and SVGIG (reference sequence). CDR3 sequence reads: CAWSSRGVGQPQHF. CDR3 sequence (DNA): TGTGCCTGGAGTTCCAGGGGGGTCGGTCAGCCCCAGCATTTT.

This chain connects TRBV19 to TRBJ1-5, with D possibly being TRBD1 (5 bases). The CDR3 consists of 16 residues. Germline CDR1 is LNHDA and CDR2 is SQIVND (reference sequence). The V end lost 3 bases, the J end lost 3 bases, and 15 bases lay between the germline ends. CDR3 in DNA: TGTGCCAGTAGTATGGTCGGGGCGGTACACAATCAGCCCCAGCATTTT. Amino acids: CASSMVGAVHNQPQHF. The full variable domain, with the rest looked up from reference TRBV19 and TRBJ1-5, is DGGITQSPKYLFRKEGQNVTLSCEQNLNHDAMYWYRQDPGQGLRLIYYSQIVNDFQKGDIAEGYSVSREKKESFPLTVTSAQKNPTAFYLCASSMVGAVHNQPQHFGDGTRLSIL.

This chain joins TRBV19 and TRBJ1-4; D is unclear. This CDR3 is 16 amino acids long. The ends were cut back, 4 bases at V and 0 bases at J, with 12 bases in the middle. Germline V CDR1 and CDR2: LNHDA, SQIVND (reference sequence). CDR3 residues: CASSTRSETTNEKLFF. For the CDR3, the DNA is TGTGCCAGTAGTACCAGGAGCGAAACAACTAATGAAAAACTGTTTTTT.

The chain couples TRBV30 to TRBJ2-3; 7 bases match TRBD1. After removal of 3 bases from V and 2 bases from J, the junction contained 8 bases not matched to a gene. Germline V CDR1 and CDR2: GTSNPN, SVGIG (reference sequence). The CDR3 extends over 15 amino acids. The CDR3 region is CAWRSTGAITDTQYF. CDR3 bases: TGTGCCTGGAGATCTACAGGGGCCATCACAGATACGCAGTATTTT.

J is TRBJ2-7 and V is TRBV5-1; TRBD2 is a possible D gene (5 bases). Trimming pared 4 bases from V and 5 bases from J, leaving 13 bases between. CDR3 size: 13 residues. CDR1 is SGHRS and CDR2 is YFSETQ in the germline V gene. The CDR3 reads CASSTDGINEQYF. The CDR3 bases are TGCGCCAGCAGCACGGACGGGATAAACGAGCAGTACTTC.

The rearrangement uses TRBV28 and TRBJ2-1, with D hard to call. Between the trimmed V and J ends, which lost 6 bases and 6 bases, there was a span of 6 bases. Germline CDR1 MDHEN, CDR2 SYDVKM. This CDR3 is 11 amino acids long. The CDR3 DNA reads TGTGCCAGCAGGGCCATCAATGAGCAGTTCTTC. This encodes CASRAINEQFF.

This chain joins TRBV28 and TRBJ2-7, with 11 bases identical to TRBD2. J lost 3 bases, V lost 6 bases, and 1 base had no gene match. Per the germline V gene, CDR1 is MDHEN and CDR2 is SYDVKM. This CDR3 has 13 amino acids. CDR3 protein: CASRLAGDYEQYF. The CDR3 DNA reads as TGTGCCAGCAGACTAGCGGGAGACTACGAGCAGTACTTC.

V usage is TRBV29-1 and J usage is TRBJ1-4, with unresolved D. This CDR3 contains 11 residues. Germline CDR1 SQVTM, CDR2 ANQGSEA. Trimming stripped 3 bases from V and 7 bases from J, with 6 bases between. CDR3 sequence reads: CSVDSGEKLFF. CDR3 nucleotide sequence: TGCAGCGTTGATTCTGGTGAAAAACTGTTTTTT. Complete variable domain (other parts from reference TRBV29-1 and TRBJ1-4): SAVISQKPSRDICQRGTSLTIQCQVDSQVTMMFWYRQQPGQSLTLIATANQGSEATYESGFVIDKFPISRPNLTFSTLTVSNMSPEDSSIYLCSVDSGEKLFFGSGTQLSVL.